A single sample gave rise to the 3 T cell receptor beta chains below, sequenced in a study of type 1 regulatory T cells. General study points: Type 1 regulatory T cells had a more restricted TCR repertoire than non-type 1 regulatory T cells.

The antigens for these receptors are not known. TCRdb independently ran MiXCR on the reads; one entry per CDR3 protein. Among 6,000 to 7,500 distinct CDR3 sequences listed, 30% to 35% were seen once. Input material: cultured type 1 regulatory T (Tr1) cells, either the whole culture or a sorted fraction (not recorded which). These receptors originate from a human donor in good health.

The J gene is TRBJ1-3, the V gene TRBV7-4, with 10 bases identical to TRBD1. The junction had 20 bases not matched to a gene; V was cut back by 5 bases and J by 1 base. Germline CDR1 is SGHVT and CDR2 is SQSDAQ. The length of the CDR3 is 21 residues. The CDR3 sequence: CASSRTSGTGVFFQSGNTIYF. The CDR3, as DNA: TGTGCCAGCAGCCGTACGTCCGGGACAGGGGTTTTCTTTCAATCTGGAAACACCATATATTTT.

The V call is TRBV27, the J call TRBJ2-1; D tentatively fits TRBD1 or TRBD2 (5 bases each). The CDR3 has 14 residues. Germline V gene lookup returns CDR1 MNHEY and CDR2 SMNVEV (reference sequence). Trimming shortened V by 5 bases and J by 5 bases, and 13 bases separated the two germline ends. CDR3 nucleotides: TGTGCCAGCAGTCCCGGGACGGCGCACAATGAGCAGTTCTTC. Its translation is CASSPGTAHNEQFF.

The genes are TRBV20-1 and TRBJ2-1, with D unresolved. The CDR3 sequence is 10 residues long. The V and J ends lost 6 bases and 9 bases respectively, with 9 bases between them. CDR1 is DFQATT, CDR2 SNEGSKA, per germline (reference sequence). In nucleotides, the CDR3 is TGCAGTGCATATGCGAGTGAGCAGTTCTTC. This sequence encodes CSAYASEQFF.